This is a list of T cell receptor beta chains from one sample in a study of blood T cell repertoires in COVID-19. The repertoire was sequenced with immunoSEQ multiplex PCR; TCRdb's copy has only in-frame clones and lacks some. The sample has about 190,000 clones, around 90% seen once. What was sequenced was peripheral blood. The receptors originated from a man aged 45-65 years with acute or convalescent COVID-19. Each CDR3 is given with its conserved first and last residue. D genes are given only for firm matches. Some rows have no size entry. The others give once, few or many, or a class for an expanded clone.

D gene,J gene,clone size,V gene,CDR3 DNA,CDR3 protein
-,TRBJ2-5,-,TRBV21-1,TGTGCCAGCAGCTGGGACACGCAAGAGACCCAGTACTTC,CASSWDTQETQYF
TRBD1,TRBJ1-2,-,TRBV5-1,TGCGCCAGCAGTTCAGGGGGCGCGTATGGCTACACCTTC,CASSSGGAYGYTF
TRBD2,TRBJ2-5,-,TRBV29-1,TGCAGCGTTGAGGGGAGGGAAGAGACCCAGTACTTC,CSVEGREETQYF
-,TRBJ1-6,once,TRBV9,TGTGCCAGCACCCGGGAGGTAGATTCACCCCTCCACTTT,CASTREVDSPLHF
TRBD1,TRBJ1-5,-,TRBV2,TGTGCCAGCAGTGAGACCGGGACAGGGACCAATCAGCCCCAGCATTTT,CASSETGTGTNQPQHF
TRBD1,TRBJ2-7,-,TRBV29-1,TGCAGCGCCGCGGGACAGGGTGCCTCCTACGAGCAGTACTTC,CSAAGQGASYEQYF
-,TRBJ2-7,-,TRBV5-4,TGTGCCAGCAGCTCGCCCACCGGGACTCCTAACTACGAGCAGTACTTC,CASSSPTGTPNYEQYF
-,TRBJ1-4,-,TRBV27,TGTGCCAGCAGTTTATCATTCTCTGGGGGCCCAGGTGAAAAACTGTTTTTT,CASSLSFSGGPGEKLFF
TRBD1,TRBJ1-6,-,TRBV7-9,TGTGCCACCGCCGGAAGGACAGGCTCATCCTCCTATAATTCACCCCTCCACTTT,CATAGRTGSSSYNSPLHF
-,TRBJ2-1,-,TRBV3-1/TRBV3-2,TGTGCCAGCAGCCCCACTAGCAATGAGCAGTTCTTC,CASSPTSNEQFF
TRBD1,TRBJ1-5,-,TRBV27,TGTGCCAGCACCGGACAGGGCAATCAGCCCCAGCATTTT,CASTGQGNQPQHF
TRBD1,TRBJ2-3,-,TRBV5-4,TGTGCCAGCAGCTTTGGACAGGGATTTGCGGATACGCAGTATTTT,CASSFGQGFADTQYF
-,TRBJ1-1,-,TRBV30,TGTGCCTGGAGTCTATACACTGAAGCTTTCTTT,CAWSLYTEAFF
TRBD1,TRBJ2-2,-,TRBV19,TGTGCCAGTAGTCGGAGGGGACAGGGGGTTACCGGGGAGCTGTTTTTT,CASSRRGQGVTGELFF
-,TRBJ1-6,-,TRBV13,TGTGCCAGCAGCTCCAGGGGTTTTAGTAATTCACCCCTCCACTTT,CASSSRGFSNSPLHF
TRBD1,TRBJ2-7,-,TRBV28,TGTGCCAGCAGTTTTCCGGGACAGGGCTACGAGCAGTACTTC,CASSFPGQGYEQYF
TRBD2,TRBJ2-1,-,TRBV7-3,TGTGCCAGCAGCTGGGGGGGACTCAACAATGAGCAGTTCTTC,CASSWGGLNNEQFF
TRBD1,TRBJ2-3,-,TRBV3-1/TRBV3-2,TGTGCCAGCAGCCTGGGACAGTTAGCAAGCACAGATACGCAGTATTTT,CASSLGQLASTDTQYF
TRBD1,TRBJ1-3,-,TRBV27,TGTGCCAGCAGTCGAGCGACAGGGGGCACTGGAAACACCATATATTTT,CASSRATGGTGNTIYF
-,TRBJ1-2,-,TRBV29-1,TGCAGCGTTGAAGCGGTTTGGGGGGAAATCTATGGCTACACCTTC,CSVEAVWGEIYGYTF
TRBD1,TRBJ1-2,-,TRBV27,TGTGCCAGCAGTACCCCGGGACAGGGGGATGGCTACACCTTC,CASSTPGQGDGYTF
TRBD1,TRBJ2-7,-,TRBV11-2,TGTGCCAGCAGCTTTACAGGGGAATCCTACGAGCAGTACTTC,CASSFTGESYEQYF
TRBD1,TRBJ2-5,-,TRBV28,TGTGCCAGCACCTTAAGGTTAGGGGGGACAGGGGTCCCGCAAGAGACCCAGTACTTC,CASTLRLGGTGVPQETQYF
-,TRBJ1-1,few,TRBV6-6,TGTGCCAGCAGTTACTCGGCGCAGAGGCCTGAAGCTTTCTTT,CASSYSAQRPEAFF
TRBD1,TRBJ1-6,-,TRBV3-1/TRBV3-2,TGTGCCAGCAGCCAATCGTGGACAGGAGACTCACCCCTCCACTTT,CASSQSWTGDSPLHF
TRBD1,TRBJ1-2,-,TRBV11-2,TGTGCCAGCAGCTTAAGGACAGGAGCCACCCATTCCTATGGCTACACCTTC,CASSLRTGATHSYGYTF
TRBD1,TRBJ1-6,-,TRBV3-1/TRBV3-2,TGTGCCAGCAGTGGCCGGGACAGGGGTAATTCACCCCTCCACTTT,CASSGRDRGNSPLHF
-,TRBJ1-5,-,TRBV12-3/TRBV12-4,TGTGCCAGCACCCTAGGCGGATATCAGCCCCAGCATTTT,CASTLGGYQPQHF
TRBD1,TRBJ1-4,-,TRBV7-9,TGTGCCAGCAGCTTATCCGGACAGGGAAATGAAAAACTGTTTTTT,CASSLSGQGNEKLFF
TRBD1,TRBJ1-2,-,TRBV12-3/TRBV12-4,TGTGCCAGCAGCGACAGGGGGTCTGGCTACACCTTC,CASSDRGSGYTF
TRBD2,TRBJ2-5,-,TRBV5-4,TGTGCCAGCAGCTCCACAGGGACTAGAGGAGAGACCCAGTACTTC,CASSSTGTRGETQYF
-,TRBJ2-5,-,TRBV5-4,TGTGCCAGCAGCTTGGTCCATCAAGAGACCCAGTACTTC,CASSLVHQETQYF
TRBD1,TRBJ1-5,-,TRBV7-9,TGTGCCAGCAGCTCCGGGACAGGACCACAGCCCCAGCATTTT,CASSSGTGPQPQHF
-,TRBJ2-7,few,TRBV28,TGTGCCAGCCAGACAGGGAGGACCTACGAGCAGTACTTC,CASQTGRTYEQYF
-,TRBJ2-3,-,TRBV28,TGTGCCAGCAGTTCAATAGGGGCGAGGTCAGATACGCAGTATTTT,CASSSIGARSDTQYF
-,TRBJ1-2,-,TRBV6-5,TGTGCCAGCAGTTCCCCCGGAACAGGCTATGGCTACACCTTC,CASSSPGTGYGYTF
-,TRBJ2-3,-,TRBV7-2,TGTGCCAGCAGCCTCAGAAAGGGGGATACGCAGTATTTT,CASSLRKGDTQYF
-,TRBJ1-3,-,TRBV30,TGTGCCTGGGGCGTTAGCTCTGGAAACACCATATATTTT,CAWGVSSGNTIYF
TRBD2,TRBJ2-2,-,TRBV29-1,TGCAGCGTTGAACTAGCGGGAATGAGCGGGGAGCTGTTTTTT,CSVELAGMSGELFF
-,TRBJ1-4,-,TRBV5-1,TGCGCCAGCAGCGAGGACAGTTTTAATGAAAAACTGTTTTTT,CASSEDSFNEKLFF
TRBD2,TRBJ2-5,once,TRBV15,TGTGCCACCAGCAGAGGGGGACTAGCGGGAGGGCCGCGAGGAGAGACCCAGTACTTC,CATSRGGLAGGPRGETQYF